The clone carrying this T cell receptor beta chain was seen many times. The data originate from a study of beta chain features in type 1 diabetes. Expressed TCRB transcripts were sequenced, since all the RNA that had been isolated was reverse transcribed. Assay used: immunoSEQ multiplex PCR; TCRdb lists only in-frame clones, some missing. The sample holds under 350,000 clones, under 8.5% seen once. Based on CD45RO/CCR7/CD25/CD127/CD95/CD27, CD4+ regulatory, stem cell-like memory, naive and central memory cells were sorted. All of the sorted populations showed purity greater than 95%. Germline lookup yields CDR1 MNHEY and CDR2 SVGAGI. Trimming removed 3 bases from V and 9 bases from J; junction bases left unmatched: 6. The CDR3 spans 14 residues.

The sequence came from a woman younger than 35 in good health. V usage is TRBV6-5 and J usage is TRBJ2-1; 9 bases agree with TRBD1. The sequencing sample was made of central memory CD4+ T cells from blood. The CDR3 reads CASSYTGQGLEQFF. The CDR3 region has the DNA TGTGCCAGCAGTTATACTGGACAGGGGCTTGAGCAGTTCTTC.